The source of this T cell receptor (beta chain) is a study of regulatory T cells in long-lasting Graves disease. Study conclusions and caveats: More public clonotypes were shared by persistent patients (under 3,000) than by new patients (roughly 910).

For this clonotype: Its antigen is not known. No DNA is shown, since the ends of the CDR3 on it are uncertain; the CDR3 is the one TCRdb lists.

Germline V CDR1 and CDR2: MDHEN, SYDVKM. The CDR3 spans 15 residues, counting both ends. Construction of the TCR beta libraries employed iRepertoire HTBI primers in conjunction with Arm-PCR of CDR3 regions. TCRdb fed the multiplex PCR reads into MiXCR, producing one record per CDR3 protein. The sample comprises hundreds of thousands of distinct CDR3 sequences, about 16% of which are singletons, and about 18% rests with the top ten. Time point reported: newly diagnosed GD, antithyroid drugs for less than 3 months. PBMC RNA was the source of the TCR library. The patients were enrolled through endocrinology in Xi'an, China. These data also formed part of another study, on T cells in Graves' hyperthyroidism and ophthalmopathy. From that study: Patients with uncontrolled infections, other autoimmune diseases, pregnancy or lactation were excluded. When the TCR CDR3 underwent first-round RT-PCR, the HTBI primer set was used.

Specimen: peripheral blood mononuclear cells (PBMCs), collected at new diagnosis, from a patient treated with antithyroid drugs. The source of this sequence is a woman in her 30s with Graves disease. The chain links TRBV28 to TRBJ2-3; TRBD1 was called by the table and not checked on the DNA. CDR3 sequence: CASSFGSGDTDTQYF.